This T cell receptor beta chain was captured by sequencing in a study of T cell responses to AZD1222 COVID-19 vaccine. Assay used: immunoSEQ multiplex PCR; TCRdb lists only in-frame clones, some missing. This sample has around 100,000 clones; roughly nine tenths occur once, and the top ten carry about 50%. Germline V gives CDR1 SQVTM, CDR2 ANQGSEA. The CDR3 length is 13 residues. With 7 bases clipped from V and 3 bases from J, the junction kept 6 bases outside the gene matches. This receptor was obtained from an adult in good health. The sample was peripheral blood, taken on day 0 of AZD1222 vaccination. The chain uses TRBV29-1 and TRBJ1-5; 7 bases are a match to TRBD1. In nucleotides, the CDR3 is TGCAGCGGGGGGGACAGCCCCAATCAGCCCCAGCATTTT. Protein: CSGGDSPNQPQHF.